Below, one TCR beta chain is given with its context. No antigen is known for it. These data are taken from a study of T cell repertoires in cytomegalovirus infection. This CDR3 is built from 16 residues. In germline, CDR1 is SGHVS, CDR2 FQNEAQ. V was shortened by 10 bases and J by 0 bases, with 18 bases between the two germline ends. TCRdb reprocessed the reads via MiXCR and lists one record per CDR3 protein. This table holds some 920,000 distinct CDR3 sequences, around 29% found once. The rearrangement links TRBV7-8 to TRBJ2-2; D assignment may be TRBD1 or TRBD2 (6 bases each). Sequenced here: cultured CD8+ T cells from PBMCs, sampled from culture after CMV antigen stimulation. The clonotype originates from a human donor in good health (CMV status not recorded). Some clones in this sample may be carry-over from other donors' samples. CDR3 coding DNA: TGTGCCAACAAAGGGGGGCAGGGAGCGAACACCGGGGAGCTGTTTTTT. Amino acids: CANKGGQGANTGELFF.